The 21 T cell receptor beta chains in this list originate from one sample, sequenced in a study of tissue T cells after allogeneic stem cell transplantation. The table came from immunoSEQ multiplex PCR; TCRdb's copy has only in-frame clones and leaves some out. Altogether more than 4,500 clones are present, roughly three quarters being singletons, with the ten largest covering about 25%. Sequencing was performed on duodenal tissue, taken at autopsy. The receptors were gathered from a female patient aged 18 to 49 with steroid-refractory graft-versus-host disease after an allogeneic stem cell transplant. The graft donor may be the source of some T cells.

This sequence joins TRBV2 and TRBJ2-2, with 9 bases matching TRBD2. The J segment lost 3 bases and the V segment lost 7 bases, leaving 9 bases of the junction unmatched. Germline values: CDR1 SNHLY, CDR2 FYNNEI. The CDR3 length is 16 residues. CDR3 nucleotides: TGTGCCAGCACTACGTCTAGCGGGGTTTACACCGGGGAGCTGTTTTTT. Protein sequence: CASTTSSGVYTGELFF.

The V call is TRBV2, the J call TRBJ2-2; D may be TRBD1 (7 bases). In germline, CDR1 is SNHLY, CDR2 FYNNEI. With 6 bases removed from V and 11 bases from J, the gap between germline ends came to 22 bases. The CDR3 consists of 15 residues. The CDR3 bases are TGTGCCAGCAGCCAAAGACAGGGCGGGAAGGTTGAGCTGTTTTTT. It specifies CASSQRQGGKVELFF.

The V call is TRBV5-4, the J call TRBJ1-6; 8 bases map to TRBD1. J lost 4 bases, V lost 4 bases, and 1 base had no gene match. Germline V CDR1 and CDR2: SGHNT, YYREEE (reference sequence). The CDR3 loop spans 14 amino acids. CDR3 coding DNA: TGTGCCAGCAGCGGACAGGGTTATAATTCACCCCTCCACTTT. Translation gives CASSGQGYNSPLHF.

This chain links TRBV2 with TRBJ2-1; unclear D gene. There are 13 residues in the CDR3. Germline V lookup: CDR1 SNHLY, CDR2 FYNNEI. V was trimmed by 6 bases and J by 7 bases, leaving 13 bases between them. CDR3 DNA sequence: TGTGCCAGCAGATTTATGACCGCAAATGAGCAGTTCTTC. This gives the protein CASRFMTANEQFF. Drawing the rest from reference TRBV2 and TRBJ2-1, the complete variable domain is EPEVTQTPSHQVTQMGQEVILRCVPISNHLYFYWYRQILGQKVEFLVSFYNNEISEKSEIFDDQFSVERPDGSNFTLKIRSTKLEDSAMYFCASRFMTANEQFFGPGTRLTVL.

This clone came up a few times. CDR3 sequence reads: CASSWGTSGRTNEQFF. The CDR3 nucleotides are TGCGCCAGCAGCTGGGGGACTAGCGGGAGGACCAATGAGCAGTTCTTC. The chain employs TRBV5-1 and TRBJ2-1, with 15 nucleotides matching TRBD2. The CDR3 contains 16 residues. Germline V gene lookup returns CDR1 SGHRS and CDR2 YFSETQ. V lost 3 bases and J lost 6; bases outside the gene matches: 4.

This sequence joins TRBV7-6 and TRBJ2-2; TRBD2 matches at 9 bases. Germline CDR1 is SGHVS and CDR2 is FNYEAQ. This CDR3 comprises 19 residues. Trimming took 4 bases from V and 2 from J; bases not matched to a gene: 14. The CDR3 reads CASSSRRGSGGLNTGELFF. The DNA of the CDR3 is TGTGCCAGCAGCTCCCGGAGGGGTAGCGGGGGTCTTAACACCGGGGAGCTGTTTTTT.

This clone was counted a few times. The chain uses TRBV5-1 and TRBJ2-2; 7 nucleotides agree with TRBD1. Germline V gene data show CDR1 as SGHRS and CDR2 as YFSETQ. With 4 bases clipped from V and 3 bases from J, the junction kept 6 bases outside the gene matches. This CDR3 is 15 amino acids long. The CDR3 nucleotides read TGCGCCAGCAGCCTGGACAGGTCATACACCGGGGAGCTGTTTTTT. Translation: CASSLDRSYTGELFF.

The CDR3 DNA reads as TGTGCCAGCAGTTTATGGGCAGGAGAAGGCTACGAGCAGTACTTC. Translating it yields CASSLWAGEGYEQYF. The gene calls are TRBV27 and TRBJ2-7; no reliable D call. Germline V lookup: CDR1 MNHEY, CDR2 SMNVEV (reference sequence). The CDR3 spans 15 residues. V was trimmed by 1 base and J by 3 bases, leaving 13 bases between them.

A few counts support this clone. The V and J genes are TRBV2 and TRBJ2-7; D is undetermined. The germline V gene has CDR1 SNHLY and CDR2 FYNNEI. Trimming cost V 8 bases and J 3 bases, with 14 bases left between them. The CDR3 loop spans 13 amino acids. The CDR3 reads CASLEGFFYEQYF. CDR3 sequence (DNA): TGTGCCAGCTTAGAAGGGTTCTTCTACGAGCAGTACTTC.

This clone was observed a single time. The V call is TRBV4-1, the J call TRBJ2-7; perhaps TRBD2 as D (6 bases). Germline V gene data show CDR1 as MGHRA and CDR2 as YSYEKL. The CDR3 has 14 residues. V lost 6 bases and J 2 bases, leaving 14 bases between the germline ends. The CDR3 DNA reads TGCGCCAGCAGTCGTCTAGCGATACCCTACGAGCAGTACTTC. It encodes CASSRLAIPYEQYF.

This rearrangement joins TRBV15 to TRBJ2-5, with 9 bases fitting TRBD1. This CDR3 region has 15 residues. V lost 9 bases and J lost 3; bases outside the gene matches: 11. Germline CDR1 is LNHNV and CDR2 is YYDKDF (reference sequence). The DNA for the CDR3 is TGTGCCACAGACACAGGGGGCAGGGGGAAAGAGACCCAGTACTTC. This codes for CATDTGGRGKETQYF.

The V and J genes are TRBV7-9 and TRBJ1-5; no reliable D call. The length of the CDR3 is 13 residues. CDR1 is SEHNR and CDR2 is FQNEAQ in the germline V gene (reference sequence). Trimming cost V 3 bases and J 5 bases, with 8 bases left between them. The CDR3 sequence: CASSLTFYQPQHF. The CDR3 region has the DNA TGTGCCAGCAGCTTGACGTTTTATCAGCCCCAGCATTTT.

The gene calls are TRBV27 and TRBJ2-5; 8 bases agree with TRBD2. The J segment lost 5 bases and the V segment lost 2 bases, leaving 1 base of the junction unmatched. In germline, CDR1 is MNHEY, CDR2 SMNVEV (reference sequence). This CDR3 is built from 13 residues. The CDR3 DNA reads as TGTGCCAGCAGTTTACAGCGGGAGGAGACCCAGTACTTC. It encodes CASSLQREETQYF.

V usage is TRBV5-1 and J usage is TRBJ1-2, with D unclear. This CDR3 comprises 11 residues. Per germline, CDR1 SGHRS and CDR2 YFSETQ. Trimming removed 0 bases at V and 7 bases at J, with 4 bases between. The CDR3 bases are TGCGCCAGCAGCTTGGATGGTGGCTACACCTTC. Translated, it gives CASSLDGGYTF.

This chain uses TRBV27 with TRBJ2-5, with TRBD1 identical over 9 bases. CDR3 length equals 14 residues. Germline lookup yields CDR1 MNHEY and CDR2 SMNVEV (reference sequence). V shed 5 bases, J shed 5 bases, and the junction held 6 bases outside the gene matches. The CDR3 DNA sequence: TGTGCCAGCAGTGTACAGGGGGCGCGGGAGACCCAGTACTTC. This sequence encodes CASSVQGARETQYF.

The chain carries TRBV5-1 and TRBJ2-1; perhaps TRBD2 as D (5 bases). The length of the CDR3 is 13 residues. CDR1 is SGHRS, CDR2 YFSETQ, per germline. Deletions cut 0 bases from V and 5 bases from J, with 6 bases between. CDR3 sequence: CASSLATNNEQFF. The DNA of the CDR3 is TGCGCCAGCAGCTTGGCGACTAACAATGAGCAGTTCTTC.

This chain links TRBV6-1 with TRBJ1-4; D is possibly TRBD1 (5 bases). The CDR3 covers 15 residues. Deletions cut 2 bases from V and 4 bases from J, with 11 bases between. Germline V gives CDR1 MNHNS, CDR2 SASEGT. The CDR3: CASSEYAGINEKLFF. The CDR3 DNA sequence: TGTGCCAGCAGTGAATATGCAGGGATTAATGAAAAACTGTTTTTT.

V gene TRBV9 combines with J gene TRBJ2-1, with 7 bases aligning to TRBD2. The junction had 7 bases not matched to a gene; V was cut back by 3 bases and J by 4 bases. Germline values: CDR1 SGDLS, CDR2 YYNGEE. The CDR3 loop spans 15 amino acids. Written as DNA, the CDR3 is TGTGCCAGCAGCGGGACCGGGACTAAGTACAATGAGCAGTTCTTC. It encodes CASSGTGTKYNEQFF. Based on the CDR3 plus reference TRBV9 and TRBJ2-1, the full variable domain is DSGVTQTPKHLITATGQRVTLRCSPRSGDLSVYWYQQSLDQGLQFLIQYYNGEERAKGNILERFSAQQFPDLHSELNLSSLELGDSALYFCASSGTGTKYNEQFFGPGTRLTVL.

The chain carries TRBV15 and TRBJ2-3; no firm D call. Trimming left V 0 bases short and J 2 bases short, with 18 bases between. The CDR3 length is 18 residues. The germline CDR1 and CDR2 sequences are LNHNV and YYDKDF (reference sequence). Here the CDR3 reads CATSRDRGGSPHTDTQYF. The CDR3 coding sequence is TGTGCCACCAGCAGAGATCGTGGTGGGTCTCCCCACACAGATACGCAGTATTTT.

This chain uses TRBV27 with TRBJ2-3, with D hard to call. The CDR3 runs to 11 residues. V was trimmed by 6 bases and J by 2 bases, leaving 3 bases between them. CDR1 and CDR2 (germline): MNHEY, SMNVEV (reference sequence). Written as DNA, the CDR3 is TGTGCCAGCAGACTCACAGATACGCAGTATTTT. As protein: CASRLTDTQYF.

As DNA, the CDR3 is TGTGCCACCAGCAGGGAGGACAGGGGGGGCTCACCCCTCCACTTT. It codes for CATSREDRGGSPLHF. The chain recombines TRBV15 with TRBJ1-6; TRBD1 matches 10 bases. Germline V gene sequence: CDR1 LNHNV, CDR2 YYDKDF (reference sequence). CDR3 length equals 15 residues. After removal of 3 bases from V and 10 bases from J, the junction contained 6 bases not matched to a gene.